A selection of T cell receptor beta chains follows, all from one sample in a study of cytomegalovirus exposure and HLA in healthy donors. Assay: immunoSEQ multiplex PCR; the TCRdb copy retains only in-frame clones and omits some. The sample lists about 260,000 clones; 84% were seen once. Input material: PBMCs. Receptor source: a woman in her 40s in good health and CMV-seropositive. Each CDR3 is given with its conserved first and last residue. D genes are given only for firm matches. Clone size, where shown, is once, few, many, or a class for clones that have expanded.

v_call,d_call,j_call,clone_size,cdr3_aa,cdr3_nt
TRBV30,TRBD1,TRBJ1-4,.,CAALTGLGEKLFF,TGTGCCGCCTTGACAGGGTTAGGTGAAAAACTGTTTTTT
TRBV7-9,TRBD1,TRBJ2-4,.,CASSREQGVAKNSQYF,TGTGCCAGCAGCCGAGAACAGGGGGTTGCCAAAAACAGTCAGTACTTC
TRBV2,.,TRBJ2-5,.,CASSDNRGTQYF,TGTGCCAGCAGTGACAACCGGGGGACCCAGTACTTC
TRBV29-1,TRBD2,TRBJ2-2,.,CSGGRANTGELFF,TGCAGTGGCGGGAGGGCAAACACCGGGGAGCTGTTTTTT
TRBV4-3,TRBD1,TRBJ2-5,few,CASSQAGQGRPLQYF,TGCGCCAGCAGCCAAGCGGGACAGGGGCGCCCACTTCAATACTTC
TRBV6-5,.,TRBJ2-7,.,CASSYPGDREQYF,TGTGCCAGCAGTTACCCGGGTGATAGGGAGCAGTACTTC
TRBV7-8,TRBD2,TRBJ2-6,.,CASSLRGTSGISGANVLTF,TGTGCCAGCAGCTTAAGAGGGACTAGCGGCATCTCTGGGGCCAACGTCCTGACTTTC
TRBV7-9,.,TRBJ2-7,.,CASSAAEPSYEQYF,TGTGCCAGCAGTGCAGCGGAACCTTCCTACGAGCAGTACTTC
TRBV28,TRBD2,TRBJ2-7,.,CASSEPSGSSYEQYF,TGTGCCAGCAGTGAACCTAGCGGAAGCTCCTACGAGCAGTACTTC
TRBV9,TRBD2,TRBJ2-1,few,CASSFTTSGVKNEQFF,TGTGCCAGCAGCTTCACGACTAGCGGGGTTAAGAATGAGCAGTTCTTC
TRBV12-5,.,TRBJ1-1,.,CASGFLIRGLVPEAFF,TGTGCTAGTGGTTTCCTAATTAGGGGACTTGTCCCTGAAGCTTTCTTT
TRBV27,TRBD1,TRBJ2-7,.,CASSLYSRDSYEQYF,TGTGCCAGCAGTTTATATTCCAGGGACAGCTACGAGCAGTACTTC
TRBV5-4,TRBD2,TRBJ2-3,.,CASSPAGTSGTDTQYF,TGTGCCAGCAGCCCCGCGGGGACTAGCGGAACAGATACGCAGTATTTT
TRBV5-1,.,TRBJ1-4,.,CARRQGTNEKLFF,TGCGCCAGGAGGCAGGGAACTAATGAAAAACTGTTTTTT
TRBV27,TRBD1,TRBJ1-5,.,CASRAQGAVSNQPQHF,TGTGCTAGCAGAGCTCAGGGGGCTGTAAGCAATCAGCCCCAGCATTTT
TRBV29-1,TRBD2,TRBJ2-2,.,CSVSGTSGRAGELFF,TGCAGCGTTTCGGGGACTAGCGGGAGAGCAGGGGAGCTGTTTTTT
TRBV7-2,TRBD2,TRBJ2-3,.,CASSPRLAGADTQYF,TGTGCCAGCAGCCCTCGACTAGCGGGGGCAGATACGCAGTATTTT
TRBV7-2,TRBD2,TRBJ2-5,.,CASSSQLAGAETQYF,TGTGCCAGCAGCTCGCAACTAGCGGGAGCAGAGACCCAGTACTTC
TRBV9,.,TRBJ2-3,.,CASSVVKGRGLADTQYF,TGTGCCAGCAGCGTAGTGAAGGGTAGGGGGCTAGCGGATACGCAGTATTTT
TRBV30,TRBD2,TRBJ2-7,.,CAWSGLAGYEQYF,TGTGCCTGGTCAGGACTAGCAGGTTACGAGCAGTACTTC
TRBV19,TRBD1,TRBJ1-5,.,CASSIQGAGQPQHF,TGTGCCAGTAGTATTCAGGGGGCCGGCCAGCCCCAGCATTTT
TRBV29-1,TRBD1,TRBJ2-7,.,CSVETGYEQYF,TGCAGCGTTGAGACAGGGTACGAGCAGTACTTC
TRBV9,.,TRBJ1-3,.,CASSVEPRPGNTIYF,TGTGCCAGCAGCGTAGAACCGAGGCCCGGAAACACCATATATTTT
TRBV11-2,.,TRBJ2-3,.,CASSPFQSSMGGAQYF,TGTGCCAGCAGCCCCTTCCAGAGTTCGATGGGGGGTGCGCAGTATTTT
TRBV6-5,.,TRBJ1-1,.,CASSYRGRGTEAFF,TGTGCCAGCAGTTACCGGGGGAGGGGCACCGAAGCTTTCTTT
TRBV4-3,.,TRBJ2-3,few,CASSHDRASTDTQYF,TGCGCCAGCAGCCACGACAGAGCTAGCACAGATACGCAGTATTTT
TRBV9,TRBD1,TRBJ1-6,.,CASSVATGGNSPLHF,TGTGCCAGCAGCGTAGCTACAGGGGGAAATTCACCCCTCCACTTT
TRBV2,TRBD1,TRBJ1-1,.,CASSPTGTGNAFF,TGTGCCAGCAGCCCGACCGGGACAGGGAATGCTTTCTTT
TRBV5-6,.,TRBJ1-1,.,CASSLKVGVYRNTEAFF,TGTGCCAGCAGCTTGAAAGTGGGAGTTTACCGTAACACTGAAGCTTTCTTT
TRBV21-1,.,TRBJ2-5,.,CASSKGGTRPGQETQYF,TGTGCCAGCAGCAAAGGAGGGACTAGGCCGGGCCAAGAGACCCAGTACTTC
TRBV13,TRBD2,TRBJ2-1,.,CASSQGLAGIKEQFF,TGTGCCAGCAGCCAGGGACTAGCGGGGATAAAAGAGCAGTTCTTC
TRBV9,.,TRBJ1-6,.,CASSVDRVNSPLHF,TGTGCCAGCAGCGTTGACAGAGTAAATTCACCCCTCCACTTT
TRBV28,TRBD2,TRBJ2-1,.,CASSLFISGSQNEQFF,TGTGCCAGCAGTTTATTTATTAGCGGGAGTCAGAATGAGCAGTTCTTC
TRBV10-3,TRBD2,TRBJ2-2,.,CAISVEIAGVGGELFF,TGTGCCATCAGTGTCGAGATAGCGGGAGTCGGCGGGGAGCTGTTTTTT
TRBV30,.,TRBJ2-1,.,CAWSVAASDEQFF,TGTGCCTGGAGTGTAGCGGCTAGCGATGAGCAGTTCTTC
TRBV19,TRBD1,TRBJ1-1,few,CASSFLDRVGTEAFF,TGTGCCAGTAGTTTCTTGGACAGGGTGGGCACTGAAGCTTTCTTT
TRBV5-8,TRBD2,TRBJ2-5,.,CASSLPGTSASRGETQYF,TGTGCCAGCAGCTTACCCGGGACTAGCGCTTCGCGAGGGGAGACCCAGTACTTC
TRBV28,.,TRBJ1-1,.,CANSIGRVAFF,TGTGCCAACTCGATCGGCAGGGTAGCTTTCTTT
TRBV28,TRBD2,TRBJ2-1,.,CASSRLADLQRGQFF,TGTGCCAGCAGTCGACTAGCGGATTTACAGAGGGGGCAGTTCTTC
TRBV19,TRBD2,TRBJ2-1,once,CASSIEAGLAVYNEQFF,TGTGCCAGTAGTATAGAAGCGGGACTAGCGGTCTACAATGAGCAGTTCTTC
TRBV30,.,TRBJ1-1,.,CAWGAGARTEAFF,TGTGCCTGGGGAGCAGGGGCGCGGACTGAAGCTTTCTTT
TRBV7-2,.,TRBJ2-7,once,CASSLSFYEQYF,TGTGCCAGCAGCTTGTCCTTCTACGAGCAGTACTTC
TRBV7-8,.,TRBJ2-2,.,CASSFGGWHGELFF,TGTGCCAGCAGCTTTGGGGGGTGGCACGGGGAGCTGTTTTTT
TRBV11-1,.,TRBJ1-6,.,CASRPTGNNSPLHF,TGTGCCAGCAGACCGACAGGAAATAATTCACCCCTCCACTTT
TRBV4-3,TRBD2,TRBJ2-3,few,CASSQETPTSTSGITDTQYF,TGCGCCAGCAGCCAAGAAACCCCCACGAGCACTAGCGGGATCACAGATACGCAGTATTTT
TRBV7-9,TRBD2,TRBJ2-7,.,CASSLGLAENEQYF,TGTGCCAGCAGCTTAGGGCTAGCGGAGAACGAGCAGTACTTC
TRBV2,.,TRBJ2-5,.,CASSGWVNRAQETQYF,TGTGCCAGCAGCGGCTGGGTGAACAGGGCCCAAGAGACCCAGTACTTC
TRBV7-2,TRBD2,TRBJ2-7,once,CASSQTSGGSYEQYF,TGTGCCAGCAGCCAAACTAGCGGGGGTTCCTACGAGCAGTACTTC
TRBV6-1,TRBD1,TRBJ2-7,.,CASSEWQGANEQYF,TGTGCCAGCAGTGAATGGCAGGGGGCTAACGAGCAGTACTTC
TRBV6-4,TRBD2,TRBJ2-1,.,CASSKEAGDYNEQFF,TGTGCCAGCAGTAAGGAGGCGGGAGATTACAATGAGCAGTTCTTC
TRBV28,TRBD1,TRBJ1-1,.,CASSPRQGKYTEAFF,TGTGCCAGCAGCCCGCGACAGGGGAAATACACTGAAGCTTTCTTT
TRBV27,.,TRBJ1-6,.,CASSPGTLNNPPLHF,TGTGCCAGCAGCCCCGGGACACTCAATAATCCACCCCTCCACTTT
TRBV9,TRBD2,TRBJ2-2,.,CASSVGAGGPSGELFF,TGTGCCAGCAGCGTAGGGGCGGGAGGGCCCTCCGGGGAGCTGTTTTTT
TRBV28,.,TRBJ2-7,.,CASSLMLVRAYEQYF,TGTGCCAGCAGTTTAATGTTGGTCAGGGCCTACGAGCAGTACTTC